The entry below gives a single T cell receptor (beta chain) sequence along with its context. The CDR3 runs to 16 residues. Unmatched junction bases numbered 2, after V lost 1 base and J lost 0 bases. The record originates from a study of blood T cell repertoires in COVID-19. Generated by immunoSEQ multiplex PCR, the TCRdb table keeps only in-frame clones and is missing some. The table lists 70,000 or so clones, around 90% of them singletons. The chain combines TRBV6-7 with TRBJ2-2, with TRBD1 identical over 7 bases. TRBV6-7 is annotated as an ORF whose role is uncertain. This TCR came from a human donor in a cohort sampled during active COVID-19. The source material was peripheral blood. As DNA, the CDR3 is TGTGCCAGCAGTTACTTGGGACAGACGAACACCGGGGAGCTGTTTTTT. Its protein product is CASSYLGQTNTGELFF.